This T cell receptor (beta chain) was recovered during a study of T cells in Graves' hyperthyroidism and ophthalmopathy. Among the patients, aged 18 to 65, hyperthyroidism was newly diagnosed and had lasted under 2 months. RNA transcripts were the template for amplifying TCR beta CDR3 regions. During a first-round RT-PCR of the TCR CDR3, the HTBI primer set was used. TCRdb re-derived calls from the multiplex PCR reads in MiXCR, one entry per CDR3 protein. This table has approximately 870,000 distinct CDR3 sequences, about 38% appearing once. This CDR3 comprises 14 residues. Germline V lookup: CDR1 SGHDN, CDR2 FVKESK. Trimming removed 1 base from V and 5 bases from J, with 8 bases in between.

Source material: blood. This sequence was found in a man between 18 and 29 years old with Graves' hyperthyroidism. This sequence joins TRBV14 and TRBJ2-2, with D perhaps matching TRBD2 (5 bases). The CDR3 nucleotides are TGTGCCAGCAGCCAAGTTCCGGGGACCGGGGAGCTGTTTTTT. As protein: CASSQVPGTGELFF.